Below are 9 T cell receptor beta chains sequenced from a single sample in a study of beta chain features in type 1 diabetes (dated by TCRdb to between 2018 and 2020). Library creation used the immunoSEQ multiplex PCR assay. All of the isolated RNA was reverse transcribed with the High Capacity cDNA Reverse Transcription Kit, so expressed TCRB transcripts were sequenced. In its TCRdb copy, this immuneACCESS table keeps in-frame sequences only and misses some clones. Where compared with another copy, unresolved V genes explain less than half of these, and the others have no known cause. For this sample there are approximately 100,000 clones; about 40% appear just once. About 0.063% of the sample goes to the ten largest clones. The sequenced sample consisted of stem cell memory CD4+ T cells from blood. Per the publication, the cell subset or site label means: stem cell-like memory CD4+ T cells. The receptors stem from a woman between 18 and 30 years old in good health.

The chain recombines TRBV5-4 with TRBJ2-1; the match to TRBD2 covers 9 bases. Germline loops: CDR1 SGHNT, CDR2 YYREEE (reference sequence). V was pared by 5 bases and J by 5 bases, with 5 bases of the junction left unmatched. The CDR3 consists of 14 residues. CDR3 residues: CASRVTSGHNEQFF. CDR3 in DNA: TGTGCCAGCAGAGTGACTAGCGGACACAATGAGCAGTTCTTC.

This chain connects TRBV28 to TRBJ2-7; D call uncertain. The CDR3 covers 12 residues. Germline CDR1 MDHEN, CDR2 SYDVKM. V was shortened by 2 bases and J by 6 bases, with 8 bases between the two germline ends. In nucleotides, the CDR3 is TGTGCCAGCAGTTTAGTCCCCTTCGAGCAGTACTTC. It codes for CASSLVPFEQYF.

This chain links TRBV5-1 with TRBJ2-4, with 7 bases that match TRBD1. The CDR3 totals 13 residues. Germline CDR1 SGHRS, CDR2 YFSETQ. V trimming: 4 bases; J trimming: 9 bases; junction bases outside the gene matches: 7. The CDR3 DNA sequence: TGCGCCAGCAGCCCCGACAGGGATTCCATTCAGTACTTC. It yields the protein CASSPDRDSIQYF.

This chain joins TRBV14 and TRBJ2-5, with 7 positions matching TRBD2. TRBJ2-7 matches the DNA end more closely, so the J call is doubtful. This CDR3 comprises 15 residues. Germline lookup yields CDR1 SGHDN and CDR2 FVKESK. The CDR3 region has the DNA TGTGCCAGCAGCCAATGGAGCGGGACCGCTGGCGAGCAGTACTTC. Translation: CASSQWSGTAGEQYF.

The CDR3 is CASSYPGNTEAFF. Written as DNA, the CDR3 is TGTGCCAGCAGTTACCCAGGTAACACTGAAGCTTTCTTT. The V call is TRBV6-6, the J call TRBJ1-1; D call uncertain. There are 13 residues in the CDR3. Trimming removed 2 bases from V and 2 bases from J, with 6 bases in between. From germline, CDR1 is MNHNY and CDR2 SVGAGI (reference sequence).

Remarks on this clone: Different DNA sequences within this sample yield the same CDR3. The V call is TRBV6-5, the J call TRBJ2-3; D possibly corresponds to TRBD2 (6 bases). Trimming stripped 3 bases from V and 0 bases from J, with 10 bases between. The CDR3 spans 15 residues. Germline CDR1 MNHEY, CDR2 SVGAGI. This chain's CDR3 is CASSYSGTSTDTQYF. The CDR3 DNA is TGTGCCAGCAGTTATAGCGGAACTAGCACAGATACGCAGTATTTT.

This clone turned up a few times. The chain links TRBV5-1 to TRBJ2-1, with TRBD1 matching 7 bases. CDR1 and CDR2 from the germline V gene are SGHRS and YFSETQ. The J segment lost 12 bases and the V segment lost 4 bases, leaving 19 bases of the junction unmatched. There are 16 residues in the CDR3. The CDR3 reads CASSLSPTGPSMGQFF. CDR3 nucleotide sequence: TGCGCCAGCAGCCTATCACCGACAGGGCCCTCTATGGGGCAGTTCTTC.

V and J are TRBV27 and TRBJ2-5; possibly TRBD2 for D (5 bases). The J call may be faulty, since TRBJ2-7 better matches the DNA end. The germline V gene encodes CDR1 MNHEY and CDR2 SMNVEV (reference sequence). The length of the CDR3 is 14 residues. The CDR3 DNA follows: TGTGCCAGCAGTTCGGGATCCCTCCCTTACGAGCAGTACTTC. Translation gives CASSSGSLPYEQYF.

The V gene is TRBV7-9, the J gene TRBJ2-1; TRBD2 aligns across 8 bases. The CDR3 spans 14 residues. Looked up from germline, CDR1 is SEHNR and CDR2 is FQNEAQ (reference sequence). Trimming took 5 bases from V and 10 from J; bases not matched to a gene: 10. The CDR3 nucleotides are TGTGCCAGCAGCCCCCGCATAGCGGGAATGGAGCAGTTCTTC. Amino acids: CASSPRIAGMEQFF.